These 12 T cell receptor beta chains originate from one sample sequenced in a study of blood T cells in healthy people across ages. Through a sample-barcoded 5' primer and a J-beta primer mix, a second PCR was run for roughly 6 to 12 cycles. One entry per CDR3 protein results from TCRdb running MiXCR on the 5' RACE reads. The table has hundreds of thousands of distinct CDR3 sequences, 24% seen once. These data are also associated with another study on T cells of mothers and their children.

Sequencing was carried out using blood. The origin of the receptors is a boy between 10 and 17 years old in good health.

The rearrangement joins TRBV5-1 to TRBJ2-2, with a possible D match to TRBD1 (6 bases). The V end was cut by 10 bases, the J end by 5 bases, with 30 bases between. This CDR3 contains 18 residues. Germline V lookup: CDR1 SGHRS, CDR2 YFSETQ. CDR3 region: CASYPAGFARGTTGELFF. The CDR3 DNA reads TGCGCCTCCTACCCGGCAGGGTTCGCGCGAGGGACAACCGGGGAGCTGTTTTTT.

This chain joins TRBV12-3 or TRBV12-4 and TRBJ1-4, with a weak D call TRBD1 (5 bases). V was cut by 7 bases and J by 7 bases, with 16 bases left in between. The CDR3 has 14 amino acids. DNA for the CDR3: TGTGCCAGCACCTTGGGGGGTCCCGGTGAAAAACTGTTTTTT. This codes for CASTLGGPGEKLFF.

The chain combines TRBV29-1 with TRBJ1-2, with D uncertain. CDR1 SQVTM and CDR2 ANQGSEA come from the germline V gene. This CDR3 has 13 amino acids. The V and J ends lost 5 bases and 0 bases respectively, with 10 bases between them. The CDR3 bases are TGCAGCGTTAGTTTGGGCTCTAACTATGGCTACACCTTC. It translates to CSVSLGSNYGYTF.

This clonotype was seen many times. The genes are TRBV2 and TRBJ2-4, with TRBD2 matching over 8 bases. From germline, CDR1 is SNHLY and CDR2 FYNNEI. The CDR3 has 17 residues. The junction had 9 bases not matched to a gene; V was cut back by 4 bases and J by 1 base. CDR3 in DNA: TGTGCCAGCAGTGCCACGGGTAGCGGGATTGCCAAAAACATTCAGTACTTC. It encodes CASSATGSGIAKNIQYF.

The CDR3 region has the DNA TGTGCCAGCTCACCACAGGCTAGCGGGGCAGAGACCCAGTACTTC. Protein: CASSPQASGAETQYF. This chain links TRBV18 with TRBJ2-1; the match to TRBD2 covers 9 bases. The closer fit of TRBJ2-5 to the DNA end suggests the J call may be wrong. CDR1 KGHSH and CDR2 LQKENI come from the germline V gene. This CDR3 contains 15 residues.

This clonotype was observed a handful of times. The gene calls are TRBV2 and TRBJ1-5; D gene unclear. The V end lost 8 bases, the J end lost 4 bases, and 9 bases lay between the germline ends. The CDR3 has 12 amino acids. The germline V gene has CDR1 SNHLY and CDR2 FYNNEI. The CDR3 nucleotides read TGTGCCAGCGGACGGGAGAATCAGCCCCAGCATTTT. It specifies CASGRENQPQHF.

The CDR3 region has the DNA TGTGCCAGCAGCATACTCAGAGGGTCTGGAAACACCATATATTTT. Protein sequence: CASSILRGSGNTIYF. The rearrangement uses TRBV12-3 or TRBV12-4 and TRBJ1-3, with no clear D. Trimming shortened V by 6 bases and J by 1 base, and 13 bases separated the two germline ends. The CDR3 extends over 15 amino acids.

A few counts support this clonotype. J is TRBJ2-5 and V is TRBV20-1; 13 nucleotides line up with TRBD2. V lost 5 bases and J lost 0; bases outside the gene matches: 6. The length of the CDR3 is 16 residues. The germline V gene encodes CDR1 DFQATT and CDR2 SNEGSKA (reference sequence). The CDR3 nucleotides read TGCAGTGCTGGCCATGGGACTAGCGGGAACCAAGAGACCCAGTACTTC. It yields the protein CSAGHGTSGNQETQYF.

This clonotype was recorded a few times. The rearrangement joins TRBV6-6 to TRBJ2-5; the match to TRBD1 covers 9 bases. CDR1 MNHNY and CDR2 SVGAGI come from the germline V gene (reference sequence). This CDR3 has 14 amino acids. V was pared by 6 bases and J by 3 bases, with 5 bases of the junction left unmatched. This chain's CDR3 is CASSPTGGKETQYF. CDR3 coding DNA: TGTGCCAGCAGCCCGACAGGGGGGAAAGAGACCCAGTACTTC.

This clonotype has more than one count but fewer than ten. The chain has TRBV20-1 and TRBJ2-5; no clear D gene. This CDR3 is built from 14 residues. With 4 bases removed from V and 6 bases from J, the gap between germline ends came to 18 bases. CDR1 DFQATT and CDR2 SNEGSKA come from the germline V gene (reference sequence). CDR3 amino acids: CSATYPGVKKTQYF. The DNA of the CDR3 is TGCAGTGCTACCTATCCGGGTGTCAAGAAGACCCAGTACTTC.

This clonotype has only a few counts. This chain links TRBV7-9 with TRBJ1-2; no definite D call. There are 15 residues in the CDR3. CDR1 and CDR2 (germline): SEHNR, FQNEAQ (reference sequence). Between the trimmed V and J ends, which lost 5 bases and 3 bases, there was a span of 16 bases. In DNA form, the CDR3 reads TGTGCCAGCAGCGCCGTTAACGCGGTGGACTATGGCTACACCTTC. It is translated as CASSAVNAVDYGYTF.

The rearrangement uses TRBV6-6 and TRBJ2-3; D ambiguous. With 2 bases removed from V and 2 bases from J, the gap between germline ends came to 5 bases. This CDR3 contains 13 residues. The V gene's germline CDR1 is MNHNY and CDR2 SVGAGI (reference sequence). The DNA of the CDR3 is TGTGCCAGCAGTTACGACGACACAGATACGCAGTATTTT. It translates to CASSYDDTDTQYF.